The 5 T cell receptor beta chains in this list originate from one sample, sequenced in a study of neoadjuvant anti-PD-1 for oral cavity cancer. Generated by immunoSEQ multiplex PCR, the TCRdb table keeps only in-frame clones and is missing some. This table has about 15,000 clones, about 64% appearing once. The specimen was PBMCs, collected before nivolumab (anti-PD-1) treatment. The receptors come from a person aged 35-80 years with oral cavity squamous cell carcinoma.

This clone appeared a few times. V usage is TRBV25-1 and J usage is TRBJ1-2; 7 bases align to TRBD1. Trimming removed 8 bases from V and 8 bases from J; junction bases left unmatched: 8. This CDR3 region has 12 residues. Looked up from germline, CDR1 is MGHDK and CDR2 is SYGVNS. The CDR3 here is CASRGQVKGYTF. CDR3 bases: TGTGCCAGCCGAGGACAGGTTAAGGGCTACACCTTC.

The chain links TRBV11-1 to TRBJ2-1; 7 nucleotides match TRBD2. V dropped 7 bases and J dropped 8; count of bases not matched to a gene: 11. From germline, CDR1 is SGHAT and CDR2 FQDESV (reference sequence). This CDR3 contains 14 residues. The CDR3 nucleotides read TGTGCCAGCACCCCGGGCGGGAGTTTTTATGAGCAGTTCTTC. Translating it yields CASTPGGSFYEQFF.

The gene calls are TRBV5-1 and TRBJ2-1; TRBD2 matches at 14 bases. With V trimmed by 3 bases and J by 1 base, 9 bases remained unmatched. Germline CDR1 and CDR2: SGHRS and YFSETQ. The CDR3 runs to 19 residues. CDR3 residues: CASSYTGTSGRRSYNEQFF. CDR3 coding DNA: TGCGCCAGCAGCTACACCGGGACTAGCGGGAGAAGGTCCTACAATGAGCAGTTCTTC. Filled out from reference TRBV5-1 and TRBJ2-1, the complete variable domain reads KAGVTQTPRYLIKTRGQQVTLSCSPISGHRSVSWYQQTPGQGLQFLFEYFSETQRNKGNFPGRFSGRQFSNSRSEMNVSTLELGDSALYLCASSYTGTSGRRSYNEQFFGPGTRLTVL.

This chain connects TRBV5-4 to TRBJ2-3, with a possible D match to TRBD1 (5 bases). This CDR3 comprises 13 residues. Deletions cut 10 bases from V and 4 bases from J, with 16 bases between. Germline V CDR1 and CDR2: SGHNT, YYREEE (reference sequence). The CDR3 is CALGAPGPDTQYF. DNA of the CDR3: TGTGCCCTTGGGGCCCCCGGCCCAGATACGCAGTATTTT.

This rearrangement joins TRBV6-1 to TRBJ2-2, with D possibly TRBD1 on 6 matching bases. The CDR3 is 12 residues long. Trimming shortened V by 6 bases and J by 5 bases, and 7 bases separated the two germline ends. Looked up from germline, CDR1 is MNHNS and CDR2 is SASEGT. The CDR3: CASRTGTGELFF. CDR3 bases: TGTGCCAGCAGGACAGGTACCGGGGAGCTGTTTTTT.